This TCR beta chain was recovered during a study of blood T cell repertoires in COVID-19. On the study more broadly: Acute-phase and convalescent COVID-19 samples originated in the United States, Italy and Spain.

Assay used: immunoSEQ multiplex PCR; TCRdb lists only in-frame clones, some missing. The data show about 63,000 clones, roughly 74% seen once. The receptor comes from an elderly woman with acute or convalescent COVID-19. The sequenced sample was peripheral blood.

CDR3 coding DNA: TGTGCCAGCAAAGGGGGCTCAGGGACAGCAAGCGCCGGGGAGCTGTTTTTT. Translated: CASKGGSGTASAGELFF. This rearrangement joins TRBV7-9 to TRBJ2-2, with TRBD1 matching 7 bases. The CDR3 is made up of 17 amino acids. Trimming took 7 bases from V and 6 from J; bases not matched to a gene: 17. Germline CDR1 is SEHNR and CDR2 is FQNEAQ (reference sequence).